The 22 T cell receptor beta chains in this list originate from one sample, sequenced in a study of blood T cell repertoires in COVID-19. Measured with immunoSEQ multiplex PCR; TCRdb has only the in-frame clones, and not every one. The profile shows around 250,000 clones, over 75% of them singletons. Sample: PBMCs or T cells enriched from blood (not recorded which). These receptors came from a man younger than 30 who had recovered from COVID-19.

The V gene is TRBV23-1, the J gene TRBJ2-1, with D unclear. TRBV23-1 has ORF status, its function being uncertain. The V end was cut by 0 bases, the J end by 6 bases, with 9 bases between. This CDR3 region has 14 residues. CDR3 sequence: CASSQSYRFNEQFF. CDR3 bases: TGCGCCAGCAGTCAATCTTATCGGTTCAATGAGCAGTTCTTC.

The CDR3 is CASSTGTGVLAEQYF. Written as DNA, the CDR3 is TGCGCCAGCAGCACGGGGACAGGTGTTTTGGCCGAGCAGTACTTC. The chain carries TRBV5-1 and TRBJ2-7; 8 bases agree with TRBD1. V trimming: 4 bases; J trimming: 6 bases; junction bases outside the gene matches: 12. Germline CDR1 SGHRS, CDR2 YFSETQ. The CDR3 spans 15 residues. The whole variable domain, remainder taken from reference TRBV5-1 and TRBJ2-7, is KAGVTQTPRYLIKTRGQQVTLSCSPISGHRSVSWYQQTPGQGLQFLFEYFSETQRNKGNFPGRFSGRQFSNSRSEMNVSTLELGDSALYLCASSTGTGVLAEQYFGPGTRLTVT.

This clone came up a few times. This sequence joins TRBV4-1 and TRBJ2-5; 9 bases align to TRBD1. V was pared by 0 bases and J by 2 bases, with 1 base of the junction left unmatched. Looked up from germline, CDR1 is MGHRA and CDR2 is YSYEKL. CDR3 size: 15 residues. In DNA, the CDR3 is TGCGCCAGCAGCCAAGATGGACAGGGGCAAGAGACCCAGTACTTC. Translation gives CASSQDGQGQETQYF.

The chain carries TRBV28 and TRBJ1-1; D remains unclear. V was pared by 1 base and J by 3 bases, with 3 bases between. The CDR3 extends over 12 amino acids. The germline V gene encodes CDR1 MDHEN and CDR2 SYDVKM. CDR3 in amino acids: CASSLSYTEAFF. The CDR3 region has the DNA TGTGCCAGCAGTTTATCGTACACTGAAGCTTTCTTT.

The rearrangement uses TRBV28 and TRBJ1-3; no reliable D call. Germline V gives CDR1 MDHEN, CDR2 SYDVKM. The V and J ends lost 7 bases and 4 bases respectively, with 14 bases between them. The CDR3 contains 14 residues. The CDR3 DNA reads TGTGCCAGCAAAATATTAGCCTCGGGAAACACCATATATTTT. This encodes CASKILASGNTIYF.

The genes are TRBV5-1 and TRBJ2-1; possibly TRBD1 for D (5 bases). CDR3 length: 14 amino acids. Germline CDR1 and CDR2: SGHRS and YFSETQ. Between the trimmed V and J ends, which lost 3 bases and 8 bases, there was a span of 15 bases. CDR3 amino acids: CASSYGGPRDEQFF. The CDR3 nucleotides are TGCGCCAGCAGCTATGGTGGCCCCAGGGATGAGCAGTTCTTC.

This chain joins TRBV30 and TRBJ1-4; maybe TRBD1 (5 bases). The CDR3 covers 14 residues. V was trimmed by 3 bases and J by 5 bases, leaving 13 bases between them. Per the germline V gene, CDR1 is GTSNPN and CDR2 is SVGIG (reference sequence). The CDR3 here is CAWSVPRGNEKLFF. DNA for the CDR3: TGTGCCTGGAGCGTGCCAAGGGGCAATGAAAAACTGTTTTTT.

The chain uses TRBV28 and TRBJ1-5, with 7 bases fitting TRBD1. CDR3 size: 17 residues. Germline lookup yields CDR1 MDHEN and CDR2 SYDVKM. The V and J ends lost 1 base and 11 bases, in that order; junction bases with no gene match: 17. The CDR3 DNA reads TGTGCCAGCAGTTTATCCGGTGGGACAGTTGGCTCGGGGACCCAGCATTTT. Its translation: CASSLSGGTVGSGTQHF.

CDR3 residues: CASRLGGYDEPYF. As DNA, the CDR3 is TGTGCCAGCAGACTTGGAGGTTACGACGAACCGTACTTC. The J gene is TRBJ2-7, the V gene TRBV28; tentative D call: TRBD2 (5 bases). The CDR3 loop spans 13 amino acids. V shed 6 bases and J shed 12 bases, with 21 bases lying between them. Germline CDR1 reads MDHEN; CDR2 reads SYDVKM. Based on the CDR3 plus reference TRBV28 and TRBJ2-7, the full variable domain is DVKVTQSSRYLVKRTGEKVFLECVQDMDHENMFWYRQDPGLGLRLIYFSYDVKMKEKGDIPEGYSVSREKKERFSLILESASTNQTSMYLCASRLGGYDEPYFGPGTRLTVT.

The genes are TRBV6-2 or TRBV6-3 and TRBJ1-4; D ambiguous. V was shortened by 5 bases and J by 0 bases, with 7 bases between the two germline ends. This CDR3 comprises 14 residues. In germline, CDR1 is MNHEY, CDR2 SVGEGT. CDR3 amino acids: CASSPRPTNEKLFF. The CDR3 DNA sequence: TGTGCCAGCAGTCCCAGGCCAACTAATGAAAAACTGTTTTTT.

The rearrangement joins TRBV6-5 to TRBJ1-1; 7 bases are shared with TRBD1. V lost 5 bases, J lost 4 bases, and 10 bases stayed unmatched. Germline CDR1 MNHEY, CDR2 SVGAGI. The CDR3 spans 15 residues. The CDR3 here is CASSPTGEPTTEAFF. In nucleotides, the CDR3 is TGTGCCAGCAGTCCTACAGGGGAGCCGACCACTGAAGCTTTCTTT.

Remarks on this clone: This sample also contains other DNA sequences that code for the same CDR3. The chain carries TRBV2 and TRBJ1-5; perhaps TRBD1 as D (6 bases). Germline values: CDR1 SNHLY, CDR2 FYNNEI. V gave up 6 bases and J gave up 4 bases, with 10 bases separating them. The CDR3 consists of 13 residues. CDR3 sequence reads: CASRGGGNQPQHF. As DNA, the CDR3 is TGTGCCAGCAGAGGGGGGGGGAATCAGCCCCAGCATTTT.

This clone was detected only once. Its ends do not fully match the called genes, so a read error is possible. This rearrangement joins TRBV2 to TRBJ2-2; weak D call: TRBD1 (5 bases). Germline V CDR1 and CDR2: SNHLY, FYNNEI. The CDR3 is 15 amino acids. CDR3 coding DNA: TGTGCCAGCAGGGAAGGCCCAGGGCTCGCCGGGGAGCTGTTTTTT. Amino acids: CASREGPGLAGELFF.

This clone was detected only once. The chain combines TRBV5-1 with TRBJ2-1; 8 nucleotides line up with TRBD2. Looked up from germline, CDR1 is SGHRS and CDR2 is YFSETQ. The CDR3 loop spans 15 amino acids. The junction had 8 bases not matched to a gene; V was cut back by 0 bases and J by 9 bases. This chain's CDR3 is CASSLDSGSPGEQFF. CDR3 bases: TGCGCCAGCAGCTTGGACAGCGGGAGTCCCGGTGAGCAGTTCTTC.

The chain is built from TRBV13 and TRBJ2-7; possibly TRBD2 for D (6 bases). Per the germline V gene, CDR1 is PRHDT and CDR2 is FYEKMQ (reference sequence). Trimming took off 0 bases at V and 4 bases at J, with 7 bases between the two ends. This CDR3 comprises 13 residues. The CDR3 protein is CASSLGLAYEQYF. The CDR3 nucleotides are TGTGCCAGCAGCTTAGGGCTAGCGTACGAGCAGTACTTC.

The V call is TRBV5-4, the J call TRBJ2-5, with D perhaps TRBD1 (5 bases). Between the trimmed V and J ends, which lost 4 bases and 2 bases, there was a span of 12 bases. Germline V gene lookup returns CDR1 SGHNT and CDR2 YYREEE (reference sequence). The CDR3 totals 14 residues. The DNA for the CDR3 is TGTGCCAGCAGCGCACGTGACAGTCAAGAGACCCAGTACTTC. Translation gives CASSARDSQETQYF.

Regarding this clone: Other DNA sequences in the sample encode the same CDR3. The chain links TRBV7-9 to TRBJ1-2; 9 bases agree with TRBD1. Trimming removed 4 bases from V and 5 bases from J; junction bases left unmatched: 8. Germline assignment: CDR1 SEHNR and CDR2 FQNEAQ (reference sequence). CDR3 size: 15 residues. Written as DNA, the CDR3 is TGTGCCAGCAGCTCAACCGGGACAGGGAGTTATGGCTACACCTTC. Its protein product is CASSSTGTGSYGYTF.

CDR3 region: CASSSGGSYNEQFF. CDR3 sequence (DNA): TGTGCCAGCAGCTCCGGGGGGTCCTACAATGAGCAGTTCTTC. The chain recombines TRBV11-3 with TRBJ2-1; TRBD2 aligns across 7 bases. The CDR3 has 14 residues. Germline V gives CDR1 SGHNT, CDR2 YENEEA. V trimming: 4 bases; J trimming: 1 base; junction bases outside the gene matches: 1.

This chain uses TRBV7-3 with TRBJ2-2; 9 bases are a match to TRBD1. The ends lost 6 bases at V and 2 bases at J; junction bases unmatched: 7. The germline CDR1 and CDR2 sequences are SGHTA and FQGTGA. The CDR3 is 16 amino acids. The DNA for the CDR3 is TGTGCCAGCAGGGGACCGGGACAGGGTAACACCGGGGAGCTGTTTTTT. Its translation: CASRGPGQGNTGELFF.

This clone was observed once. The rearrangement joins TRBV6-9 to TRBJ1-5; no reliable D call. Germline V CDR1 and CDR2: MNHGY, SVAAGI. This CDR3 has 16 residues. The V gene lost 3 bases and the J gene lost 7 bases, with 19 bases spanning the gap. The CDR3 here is CASSYLPRLSPQPQHF. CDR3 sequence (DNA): TGTGCCAGCAGTTACCTTCCTAGGTTGTCGCCCCAGCCCCAGCATTTT.

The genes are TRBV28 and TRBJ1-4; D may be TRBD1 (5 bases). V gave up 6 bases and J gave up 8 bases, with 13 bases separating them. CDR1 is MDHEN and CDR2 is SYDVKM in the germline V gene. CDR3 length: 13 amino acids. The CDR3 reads CASRRGGEEKLFF. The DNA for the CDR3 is TGTGCCAGCAGGCGGGGGGGAGAGGAAAAACTGTTTTTT.

In DNA form, the CDR3 reads TGTGCCAGCTCCCTAGCCGGGCGGACCAGCTATGGCTACACCTTC. The encoded protein is CASSLAGRTSYGYTF. V and J are TRBV18 and TRBJ1-2; unclear D gene. V was clipped by 6 bases and J by 4 bases, with 18 bases between them. The CDR3 loop spans 15 amino acids. CDR1 is KGHSH, CDR2 LQKENI, per germline.